This is a list of T cell receptor beta chains from one sample in a study of T cell repertoires in cytomegalovirus infection. TCRdb reprocessed the reads with MiXCR, giving one entry per CDR3 protein. The sample shows over 150,000 distinct CDR3 sequences, over 13% of them seen only once. Sequenced input: PBMCs. These receptors came from a human donor in good health (CMV status not recorded). Some clones in this sample may be carry-over from other donors' samples. The conserved cysteine and the conserved F or W are not part of the CDR3 here. Fields, in order: V gene, J gene, CDR3 protein.

V gene: TRBV7-2
J gene: TRBJ2-2
CDR3 protein: ASDRVHTGELF

V gene: TRBV11-2
J gene: TRBJ2-1
CDR3 protein: ASSLTPWPNEQF

V gene: TRBV12-3/TRBV12-4
J gene: TRBJ1-2
CDR3 protein: ASSLQGAGYT

V gene: TRBV12-3/TRBV12-4
J gene: TRBJ1-2
CDR3 protein: ASRDPRPGQGYT

V gene: TRBV7-2
J gene: TRBJ1-5
CDR3 protein: ASSPGQAEQPQH

V gene: TRBV10-2
J gene: TRBJ2-3
CDR3 protein: ATINPDRDHTDTQY

V gene: TRBV10-2
J gene: TRBJ2-3
CDR3 protein: ASMTGKTDTQY

V gene: TRBV4-1
J gene: TRBJ1-2
CDR3 protein: ASSQLDGGRNYGYT

V gene: TRBV7-8
J gene: TRBJ1-1
CDR3 protein: ASSLYGEHTEAF

V gene: TRBV6-5
J gene: TRBJ2-1
CDR3 protein: ASSWGQTYNEQF

V gene: TRBV28
J gene: TRBJ1-5
CDR3 protein: ASSLGPRNQPQH

V gene: TRBV6-1
J gene: TRBJ2-7
CDR3 protein: ASNTGRGPLYEQY